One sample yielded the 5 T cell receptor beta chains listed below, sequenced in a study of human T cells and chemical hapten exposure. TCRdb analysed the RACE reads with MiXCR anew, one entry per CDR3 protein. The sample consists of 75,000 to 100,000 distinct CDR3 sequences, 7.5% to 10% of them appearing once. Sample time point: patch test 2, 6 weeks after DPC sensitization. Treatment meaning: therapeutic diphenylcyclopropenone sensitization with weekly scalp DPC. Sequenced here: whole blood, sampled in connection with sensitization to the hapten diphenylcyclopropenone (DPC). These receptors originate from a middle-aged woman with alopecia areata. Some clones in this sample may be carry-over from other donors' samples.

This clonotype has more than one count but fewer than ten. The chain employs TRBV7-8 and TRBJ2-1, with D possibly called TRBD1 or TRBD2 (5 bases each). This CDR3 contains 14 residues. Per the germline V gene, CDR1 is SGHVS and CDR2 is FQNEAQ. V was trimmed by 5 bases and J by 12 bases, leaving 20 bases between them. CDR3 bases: TGTGCCAGCAGCCCAAGGCGAGGGGCCCCGGGGCAGTTCTTC. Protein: CASSPRRGAPGQFF.

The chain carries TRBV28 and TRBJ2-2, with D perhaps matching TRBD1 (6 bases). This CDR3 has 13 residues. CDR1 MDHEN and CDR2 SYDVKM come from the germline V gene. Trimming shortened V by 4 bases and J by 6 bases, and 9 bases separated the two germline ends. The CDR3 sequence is CASSYQGPGELFF. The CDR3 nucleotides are TGTGCCAGCAGTTACCAGGGGCCCGGGGAGCTGTTTTTT. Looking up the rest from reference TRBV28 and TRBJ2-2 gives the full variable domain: DVKVTQSSRYLVKRTGEKVFLECVQDMDHENMFWYRQDPGLGLRLIYFSYDVKMKEKGDIPEGYSVSREKKERFSLILESASTNQTSMYLCASSYQGPGELFFGEGSRLTVL.

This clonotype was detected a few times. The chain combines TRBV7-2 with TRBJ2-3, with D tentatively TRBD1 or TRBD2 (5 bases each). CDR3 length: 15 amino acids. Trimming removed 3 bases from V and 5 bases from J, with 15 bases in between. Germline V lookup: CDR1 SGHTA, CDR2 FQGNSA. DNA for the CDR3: TGTGCCAGCAGCTTTAACGCCGGGGCGGGAGATACGCAGTATTTT. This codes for CASSFNAGAGDTQYF. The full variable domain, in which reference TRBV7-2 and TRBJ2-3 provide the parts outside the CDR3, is GAGVSQSPSNKVTEKGKDVELRCDPISGHTALYWYRQSLGQGLEFLIYFQGNSAPDKSGLPSDRFSAERTGGSVSTLTIQRTQQEDSAVYLCASSFNAGAGDTQYFGPGTRLTVL.

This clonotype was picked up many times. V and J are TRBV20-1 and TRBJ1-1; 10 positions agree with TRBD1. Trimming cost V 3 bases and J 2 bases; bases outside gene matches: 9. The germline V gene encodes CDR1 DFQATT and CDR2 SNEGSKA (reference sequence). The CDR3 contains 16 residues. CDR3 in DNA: TGCAGTGCTAGCACGCCCAGACAGGGGGCCAACACTGAAGCTTTCTTT. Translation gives CSASTPRQGANTEAFF.

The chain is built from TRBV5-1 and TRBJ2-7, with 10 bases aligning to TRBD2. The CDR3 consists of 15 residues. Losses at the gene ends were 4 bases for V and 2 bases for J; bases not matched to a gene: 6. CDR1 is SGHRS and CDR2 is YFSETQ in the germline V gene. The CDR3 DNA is TGCGCCAGCAGCCCCGGGACTAGCGTCGCCTACGAGCAGTACTTC. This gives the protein CASSPGTSVAYEQYF.